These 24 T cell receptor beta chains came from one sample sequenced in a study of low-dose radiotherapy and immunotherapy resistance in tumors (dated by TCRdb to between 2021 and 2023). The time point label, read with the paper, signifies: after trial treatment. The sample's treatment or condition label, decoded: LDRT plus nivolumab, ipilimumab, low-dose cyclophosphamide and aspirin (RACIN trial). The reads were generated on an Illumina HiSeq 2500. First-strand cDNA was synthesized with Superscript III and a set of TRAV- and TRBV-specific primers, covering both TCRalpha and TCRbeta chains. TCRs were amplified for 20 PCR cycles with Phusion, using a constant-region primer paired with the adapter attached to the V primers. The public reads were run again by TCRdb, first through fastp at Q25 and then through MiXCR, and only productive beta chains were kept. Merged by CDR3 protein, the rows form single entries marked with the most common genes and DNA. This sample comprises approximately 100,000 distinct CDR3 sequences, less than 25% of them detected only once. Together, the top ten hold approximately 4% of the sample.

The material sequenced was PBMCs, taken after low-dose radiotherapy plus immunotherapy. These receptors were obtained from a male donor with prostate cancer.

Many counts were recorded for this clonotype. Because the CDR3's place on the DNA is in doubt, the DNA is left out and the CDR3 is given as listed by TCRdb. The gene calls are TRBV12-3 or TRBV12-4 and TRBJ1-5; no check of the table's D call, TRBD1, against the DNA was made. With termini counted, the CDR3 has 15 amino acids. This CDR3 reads CASSSSDRVGQPQHF.

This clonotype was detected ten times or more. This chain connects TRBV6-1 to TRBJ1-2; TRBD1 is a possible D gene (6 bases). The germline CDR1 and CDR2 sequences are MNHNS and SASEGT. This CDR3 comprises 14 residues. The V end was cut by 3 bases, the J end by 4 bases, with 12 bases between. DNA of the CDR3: TGTGCCAGCAGTGACGCAGGGGAGGGCTATGGCTACACCTTC. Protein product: CASSDAGEGYGYTF.

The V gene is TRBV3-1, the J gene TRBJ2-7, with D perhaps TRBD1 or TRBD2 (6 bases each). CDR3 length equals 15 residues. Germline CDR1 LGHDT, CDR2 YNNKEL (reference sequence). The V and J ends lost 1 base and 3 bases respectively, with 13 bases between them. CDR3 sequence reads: CASSQGGQGGYEQYF. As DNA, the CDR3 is TGTGCCAGCAGCCAAGGGGGGCAGGGAGGCTACGAGCAGTACTTC.

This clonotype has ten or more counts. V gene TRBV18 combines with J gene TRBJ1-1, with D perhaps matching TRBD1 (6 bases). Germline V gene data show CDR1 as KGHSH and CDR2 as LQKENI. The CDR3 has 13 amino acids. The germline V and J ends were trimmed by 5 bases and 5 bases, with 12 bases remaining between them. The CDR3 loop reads CASSETGTTEAFF. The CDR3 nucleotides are TGTGCCAGCTCAGAAACAGGGACTACTGAAGCTTTCTTT.

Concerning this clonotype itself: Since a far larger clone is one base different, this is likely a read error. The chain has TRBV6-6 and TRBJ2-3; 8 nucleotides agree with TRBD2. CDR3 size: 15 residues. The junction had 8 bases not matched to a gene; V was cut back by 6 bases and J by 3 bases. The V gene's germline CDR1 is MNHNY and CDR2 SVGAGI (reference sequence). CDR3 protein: CASRFGGGLTDTQYF. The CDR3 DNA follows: TGTGCCAGCAGATTTGGCGGGGGGCTTACAGATACGCAGTATTTT.

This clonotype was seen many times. CDR3 nucleotides: TGTGCCAGCAGCCGAGCCCCGAACACCGGGGAGCTGTTTTTT. Protein: CASSRAPNTGELFF. The V gene is TRBV7-3, the J gene TRBJ2-2; the D is unclear. Germline values: CDR1 SGHTA, CDR2 FQGTGA. The length of the CDR3 is 14 residues. The V gene lost 5 bases and the J gene lost 0 bases, with 7 bases spanning the gap.

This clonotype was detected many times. The CDR3 loop is CASSLAPGRYNSPLHF. DNA of the CDR3: TGCGCCAGCAGCTTGGCCCCGGGACGGTATAATTCACCCCTCCACTTT. V and J are TRBV5-1 and TRBJ1-6; a possible D gene is TRBD1 (5 bases). Trimming cost V 0 bases and J 4 bases, with 11 bases left between them. Germline V gene lookup returns CDR1 SGHRS and CDR2 YFSETQ. The CDR3 is 16 residues long.

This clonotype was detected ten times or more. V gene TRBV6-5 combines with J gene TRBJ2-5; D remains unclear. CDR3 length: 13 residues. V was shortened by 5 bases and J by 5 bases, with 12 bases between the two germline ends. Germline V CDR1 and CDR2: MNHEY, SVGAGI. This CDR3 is CASSPSARETQYF. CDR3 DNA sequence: TGTGCCAGCAGTCCCTCCGCCAGGGAGACCCAGTACTTC.

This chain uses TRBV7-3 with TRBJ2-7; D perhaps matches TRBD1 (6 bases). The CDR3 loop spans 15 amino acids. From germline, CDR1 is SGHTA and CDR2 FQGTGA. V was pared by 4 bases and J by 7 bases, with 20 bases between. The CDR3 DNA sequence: TGTGCCAGCAGCTGGAACAGGGACCCTCTGGATGAGCAGTACTTC. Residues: CASSWNRDPLDEQYF.

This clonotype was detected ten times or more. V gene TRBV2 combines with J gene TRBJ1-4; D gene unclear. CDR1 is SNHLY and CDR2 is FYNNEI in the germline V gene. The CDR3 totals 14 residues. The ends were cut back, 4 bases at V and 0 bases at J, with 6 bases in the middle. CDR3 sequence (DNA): TGTGCCAGCAGTGCTGCGACAACTAATGAAAAACTGTTTTTT. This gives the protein CASSAATTNEKLFF.

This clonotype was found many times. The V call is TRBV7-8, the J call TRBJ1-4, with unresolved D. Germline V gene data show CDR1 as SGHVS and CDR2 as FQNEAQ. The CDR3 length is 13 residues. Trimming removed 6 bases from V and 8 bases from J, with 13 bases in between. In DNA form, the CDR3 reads TGTGCCAGCAGTGAATTAGATTTGGAAAAACTGTTTTTT. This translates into CASSELDLEKLFF. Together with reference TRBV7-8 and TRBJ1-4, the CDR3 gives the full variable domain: GAGVSQSPRYKVAKRGQDVALRCDPISGHVSLFWYQQALGQGPEFLTYFQNEAQLDKSGLPSDRFFAERPEGSVSTLKIQRTQQEDSAVYLCASSELDLEKLFFGSGTQLSVL.

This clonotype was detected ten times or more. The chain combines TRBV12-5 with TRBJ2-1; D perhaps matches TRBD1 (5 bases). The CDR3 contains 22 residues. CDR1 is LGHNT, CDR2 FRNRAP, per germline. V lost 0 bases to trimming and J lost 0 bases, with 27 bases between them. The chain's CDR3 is CASGLVNPRLMGQGSSYNEQFF. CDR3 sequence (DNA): TGTGCTAGTGGTTTGGTAAATCCGAGGCTGATGGGGCAGGGAAGCTCCTACAATGAGCAGTTCTTC.

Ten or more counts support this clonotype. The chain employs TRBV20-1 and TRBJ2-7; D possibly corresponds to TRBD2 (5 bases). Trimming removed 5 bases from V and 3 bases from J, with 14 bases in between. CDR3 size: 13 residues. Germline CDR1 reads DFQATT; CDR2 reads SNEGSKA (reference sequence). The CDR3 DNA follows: TGCAGTGCTCCCCCCCGGGGAGACTACGAGCAGTACTTC. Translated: CSAPPRGDYEQYF.

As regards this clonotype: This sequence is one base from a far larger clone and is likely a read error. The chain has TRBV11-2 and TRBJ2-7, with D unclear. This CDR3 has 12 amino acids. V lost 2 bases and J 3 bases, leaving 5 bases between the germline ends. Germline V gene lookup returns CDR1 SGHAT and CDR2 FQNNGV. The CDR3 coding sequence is TGTGCCAGCAGCTTAACTGGCTACGAGCAGTACTTC. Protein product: CASSLTGYEQYF.

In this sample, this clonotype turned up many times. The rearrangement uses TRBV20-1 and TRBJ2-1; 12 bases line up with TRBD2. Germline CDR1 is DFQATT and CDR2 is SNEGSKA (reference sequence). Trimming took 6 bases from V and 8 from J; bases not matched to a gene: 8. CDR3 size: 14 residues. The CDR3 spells CSARLAGGQDEQFF. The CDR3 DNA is TGCAGTGCCCGGCTAGCGGGGGGGCAAGATGAGCAGTTCTTC.

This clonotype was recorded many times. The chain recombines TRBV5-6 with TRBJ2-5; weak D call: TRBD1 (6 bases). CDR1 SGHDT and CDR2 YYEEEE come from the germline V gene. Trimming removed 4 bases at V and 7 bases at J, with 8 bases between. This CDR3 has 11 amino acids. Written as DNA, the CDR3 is TGTGCCAGCAGCGGCAGGGGGACCCAGTACTTC. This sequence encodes CASSGRGTQYF.

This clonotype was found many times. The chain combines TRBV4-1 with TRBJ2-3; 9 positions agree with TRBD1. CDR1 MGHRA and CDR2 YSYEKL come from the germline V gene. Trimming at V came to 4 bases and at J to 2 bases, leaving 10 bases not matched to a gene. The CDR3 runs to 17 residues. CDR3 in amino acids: CASSLAPDRGFTDTQYF. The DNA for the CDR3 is TGCGCCAGCAGCCTCGCCCCGGACAGGGGATTCACAGATACGCAGTATTTT.

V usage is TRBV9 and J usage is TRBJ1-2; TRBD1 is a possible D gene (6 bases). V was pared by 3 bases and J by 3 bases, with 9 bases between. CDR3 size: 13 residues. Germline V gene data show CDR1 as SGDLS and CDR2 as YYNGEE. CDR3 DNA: TGTGCCAGCAGCGCTAACAGGGACTATGGCTACACCTTC. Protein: CASSANRDYGYTF.

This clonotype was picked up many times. The CDR3 DNA reads TGCAGTGCTAGATCAATCAGGCAGGACAATGAGCAGTTCTTC. This codes for CSARSIRQDNEQFF. The rearrangement links TRBV20-1 to TRBJ2-1, with D uncertain. Deletions cut 2 bases from V and 5 bases from J, with 13 bases between. Looked up from germline, CDR1 is DFQATT and CDR2 is SNEGSKA (reference sequence). There are 14 residues in the CDR3.

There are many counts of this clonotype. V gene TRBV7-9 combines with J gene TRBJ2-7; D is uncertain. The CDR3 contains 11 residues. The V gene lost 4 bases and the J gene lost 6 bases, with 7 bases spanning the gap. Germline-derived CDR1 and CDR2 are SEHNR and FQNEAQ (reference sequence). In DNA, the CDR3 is TGTGCCAGCAGCTCCGGACCCGAGCAGTACTTC. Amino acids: CASSSGPEQYF. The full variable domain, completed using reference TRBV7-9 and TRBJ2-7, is DTGVSQNPRHKITKRGQNVTFRCDPISEHNRLYWYRQTLGQGPEFLTYFQNEAQLEKSRLLSDRFSAERPKGSFSTLEIQRTEQGDSAMYLCASSSGPEQYFGPGTRLTVT.

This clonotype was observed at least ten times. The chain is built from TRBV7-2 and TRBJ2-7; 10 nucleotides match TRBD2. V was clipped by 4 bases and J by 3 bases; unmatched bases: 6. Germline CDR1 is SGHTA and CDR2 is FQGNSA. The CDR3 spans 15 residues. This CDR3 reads CASSSSGGAFYEQYF. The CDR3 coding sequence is TGTGCCAGCAGCTCGAGCGGGGGGGCCTTCTACGAGCAGTACTTC.

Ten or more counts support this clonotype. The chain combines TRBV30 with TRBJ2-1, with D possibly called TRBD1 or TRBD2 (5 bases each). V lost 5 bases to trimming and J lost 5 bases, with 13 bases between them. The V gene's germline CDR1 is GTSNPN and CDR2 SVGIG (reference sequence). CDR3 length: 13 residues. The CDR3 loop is CAWDRDANNEQFF. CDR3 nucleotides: TGTGCCTGGGACCGGGACGCTAACAATGAGCAGTTCTTC. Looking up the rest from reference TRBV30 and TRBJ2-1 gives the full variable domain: SQTIHQWPATLVQPVGSPLSLECTVEGTSNPNLYWYRQAAGRGLQLLFYSVGIGQISSEVPQNLSASRPQDRQFILSSKKLLLSDSGFYLCAWDRDANNEQFFGPGTRLTVL.

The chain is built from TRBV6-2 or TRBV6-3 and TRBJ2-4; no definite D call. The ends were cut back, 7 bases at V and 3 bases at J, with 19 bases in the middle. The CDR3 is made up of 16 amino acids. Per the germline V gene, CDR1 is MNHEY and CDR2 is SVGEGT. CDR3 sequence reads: CASNQISLNGKNIQYF. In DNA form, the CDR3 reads TGTGCCAGCAACCAAATCTCGCTAAACGGCAAAAACATTCAGTACTTC.

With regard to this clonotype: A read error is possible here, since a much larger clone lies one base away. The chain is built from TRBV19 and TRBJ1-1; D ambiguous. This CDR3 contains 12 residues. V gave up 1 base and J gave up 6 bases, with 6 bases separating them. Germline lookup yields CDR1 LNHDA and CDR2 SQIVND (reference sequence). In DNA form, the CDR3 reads TGTGCCAGTAGTATAGGAGGCGCTGAAGCTTTCTTT. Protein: CASSIGGAEAFF. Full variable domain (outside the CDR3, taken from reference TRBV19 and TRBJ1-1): DGGITQSPKYLFRKEGQNVTLSCEQNLNHDAMYWYRQDPGQGLRLIYYSQIVNDFQKGDIAEGYSVSREKKESFPLTVTSAQKNPTAFYLCASSIGGAEAFFGQGTRLTVV.